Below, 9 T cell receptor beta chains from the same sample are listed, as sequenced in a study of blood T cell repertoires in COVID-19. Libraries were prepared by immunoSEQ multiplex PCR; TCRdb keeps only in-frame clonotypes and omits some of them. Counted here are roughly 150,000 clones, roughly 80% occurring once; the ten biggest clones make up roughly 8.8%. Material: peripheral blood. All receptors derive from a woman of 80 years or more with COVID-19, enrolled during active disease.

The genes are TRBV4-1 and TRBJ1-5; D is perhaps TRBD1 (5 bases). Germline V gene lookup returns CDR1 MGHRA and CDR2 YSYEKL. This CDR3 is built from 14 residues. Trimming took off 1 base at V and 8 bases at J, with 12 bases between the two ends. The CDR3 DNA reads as TGCGCCAGCAGCCAAGGGGGGGGGTATGAGCCCCAGCATTTT. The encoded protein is CASSQGGGYEPQHF.

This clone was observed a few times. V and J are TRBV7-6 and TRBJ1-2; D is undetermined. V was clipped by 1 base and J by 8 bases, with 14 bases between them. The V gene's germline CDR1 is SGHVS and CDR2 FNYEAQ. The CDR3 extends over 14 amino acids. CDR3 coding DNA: TGTGCCAGCAGCTTAGGGAGCGGCGCGGGGGGCTACACCTTC. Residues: CASSLGSGAGGYTF. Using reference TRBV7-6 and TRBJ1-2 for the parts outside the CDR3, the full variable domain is GAGVSQSPRYKVTKRGQDVALRCDPISGHVSLYWYRQALGQGPEFLTYFNYEAQQDKSGLPNDRFSAERPEGSISTLTIQRTEQRDSAMYRCASSLGSGAGGYTFGSGTRLTVV.

The CDR3 coding sequence is TGTGCCAGCAGTCCCCTACTAGGACTGGGCAATCAGCCCCAGCATTTT. As protein: CASSPLLGLGNQPQHF. The chain combines TRBV2 with TRBJ1-5; D gene ambiguous. This CDR3 has 16 amino acids. Trimming removed 5 bases from V and 2 bases from J, with 16 bases in between. Germline CDR1 and CDR2: SNHLY and FYNNEI. Looking up the rest from reference TRBV2 and TRBJ1-5 gives the full variable domain: EPEVTQTPSHQVTQMGQEVILRCVPISNHLYFYWYRQILGQKVEFLVSFYNNEISEKSEIFDDQFSVERPDGSNFTLKIRSTKLEDSAMYFCASSPLLGLGNQPQHFGDGTRLSIL.

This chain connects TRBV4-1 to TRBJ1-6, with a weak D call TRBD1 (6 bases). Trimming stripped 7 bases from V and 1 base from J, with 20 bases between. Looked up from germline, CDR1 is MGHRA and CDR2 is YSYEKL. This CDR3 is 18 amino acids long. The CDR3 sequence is CASTLRSDSGSYNSPLHF. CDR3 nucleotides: TGCGCCAGCACCCTTAGATCGGACAGTGGGTCCTATAATTCACCCCTCCACTTT.

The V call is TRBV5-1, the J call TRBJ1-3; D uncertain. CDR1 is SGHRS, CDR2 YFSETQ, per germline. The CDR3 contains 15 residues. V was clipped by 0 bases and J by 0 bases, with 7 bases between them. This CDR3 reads CASSLEAGSGNTIYF. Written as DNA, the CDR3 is TGCGCCAGCAGCTTGGAGGCAGGCTCTGGAAACACCATATATTTT.

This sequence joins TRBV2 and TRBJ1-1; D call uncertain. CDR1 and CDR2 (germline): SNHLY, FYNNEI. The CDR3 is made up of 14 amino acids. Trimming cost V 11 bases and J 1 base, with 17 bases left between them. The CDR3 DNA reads TGTGCCGATACATGGGGTGAGGGGAACACTGAAGCTTTCTTT. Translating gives CADTWGEGNTEAFF.

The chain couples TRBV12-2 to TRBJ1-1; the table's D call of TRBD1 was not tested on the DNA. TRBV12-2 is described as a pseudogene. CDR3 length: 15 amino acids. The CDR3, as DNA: TGTGCAAGTCGCTACGAAGACAGGGGGAACACTGAAGCTTTCTTT. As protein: CASRYEDRGNTEAFF.

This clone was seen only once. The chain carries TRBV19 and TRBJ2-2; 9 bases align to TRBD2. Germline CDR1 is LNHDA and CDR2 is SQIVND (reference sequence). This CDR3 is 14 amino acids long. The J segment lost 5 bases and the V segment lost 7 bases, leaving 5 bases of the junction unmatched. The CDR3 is CASKTSGFTGELFF. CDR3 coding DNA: TGTGCCAGTAAAACTAGCGGGTTTACCGGGGAGCTGTTTTTT. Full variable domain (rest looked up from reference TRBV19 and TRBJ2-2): DGGITQSPKYLFRKEGQNVTLSCEQNLNHDAMYWYRQDPGQGLRLIYYSQIVNDFQKGDIAEGYSVSREKKESFPLTVTSAQKNPTAFYLCASKTSGFTGELFFGEGSRLTVL.

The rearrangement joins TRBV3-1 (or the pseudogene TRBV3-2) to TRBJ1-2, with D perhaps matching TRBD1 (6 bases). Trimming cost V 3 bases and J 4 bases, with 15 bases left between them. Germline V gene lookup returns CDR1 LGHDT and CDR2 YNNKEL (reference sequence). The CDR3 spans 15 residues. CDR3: CASSHNTKTGYGYTF. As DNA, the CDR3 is TGTGCCAGCAGCCATAATACTAAGACAGGCTATGGCTACACCTTC.